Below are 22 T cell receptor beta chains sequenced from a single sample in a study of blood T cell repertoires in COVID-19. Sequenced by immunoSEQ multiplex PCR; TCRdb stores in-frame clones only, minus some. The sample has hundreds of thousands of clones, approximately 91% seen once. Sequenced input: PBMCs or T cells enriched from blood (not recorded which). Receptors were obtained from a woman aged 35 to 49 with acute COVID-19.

Written as DNA, the CDR3 is TGTGCCACCAGGGGACAGGCCACAGATACGCAGTATTTT. As protein: CATRGQATDTQYF. The chain combines TRBV24-1 with TRBJ2-3; TRBD1 aligns across 8 bases. Germline V gene sequence: CDR1 KGHDR, CDR2 SFDVKD. The CDR3 extends over 13 amino acids. J was trimmed by 2 bases and V by 7 bases; bases with no gene match: 1.

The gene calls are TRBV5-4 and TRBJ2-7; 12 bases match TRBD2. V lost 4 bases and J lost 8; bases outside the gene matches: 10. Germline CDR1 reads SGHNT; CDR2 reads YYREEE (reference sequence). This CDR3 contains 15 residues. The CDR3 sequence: CASSGVGLAGAQQYF. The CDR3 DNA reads TGTGCCAGCAGCGGCGTGGGACTAGCGGGTGCACAGCAGTACTTC.

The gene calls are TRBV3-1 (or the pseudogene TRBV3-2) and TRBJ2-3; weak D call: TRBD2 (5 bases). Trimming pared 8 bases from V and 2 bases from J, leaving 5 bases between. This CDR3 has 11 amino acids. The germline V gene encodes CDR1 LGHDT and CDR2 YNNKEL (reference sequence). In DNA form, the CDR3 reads TGTGCCAGCGGACTCACAGATACGCAGTATTTT. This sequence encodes CASGLTDTQYF.

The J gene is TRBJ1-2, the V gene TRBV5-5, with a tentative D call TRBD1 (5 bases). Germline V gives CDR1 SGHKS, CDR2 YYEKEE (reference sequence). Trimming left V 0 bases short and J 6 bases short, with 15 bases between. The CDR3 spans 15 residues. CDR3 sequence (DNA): TGTGCCAGCAGCTTGGGCGCTTATGGGGCGGATGGCTACACCTTC. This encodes CASSLGAYGADGYTF.

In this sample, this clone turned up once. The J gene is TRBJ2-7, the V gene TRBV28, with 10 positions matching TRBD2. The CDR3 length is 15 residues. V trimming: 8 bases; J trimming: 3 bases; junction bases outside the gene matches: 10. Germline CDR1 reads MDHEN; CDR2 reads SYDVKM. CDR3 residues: CASQTLAGGVYEQYF. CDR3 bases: TGTGCCAGCCAAACTTTAGCGGGGGGCGTCTACGAGCAGTACTTC.

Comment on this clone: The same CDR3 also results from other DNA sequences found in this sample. The CDR3 sequence is CAISEGGAEETQYF. In nucleotides, the CDR3 is TGTGCCATCAGTGAGGGGGGGGCTGAGGAGACCCAGTACTTC. This chain links TRBV10-3 with TRBJ2-5, with a tentative D call TRBD2 (7 bases). The CDR3 length is 14 residues. Germline V CDR1 and CDR2: ENHRY, SYGVKD. V lost 2 bases and J lost 5, with 12 bases in between.

The CDR3: CASSARRWETEAFF. For the CDR3, the DNA is TGTGCCAGCAGTGCTCGTCGTTGGGAGACTGAAGCTTTCTTT. V usage is TRBV25-1 and J usage is TRBJ1-1; no definite D call. This CDR3 contains 14 residues. V lost 4 bases to trimming and J lost 5 bases, with 14 bases between them. Germline loops: CDR1 MGHDK, CDR2 SYGVNS.

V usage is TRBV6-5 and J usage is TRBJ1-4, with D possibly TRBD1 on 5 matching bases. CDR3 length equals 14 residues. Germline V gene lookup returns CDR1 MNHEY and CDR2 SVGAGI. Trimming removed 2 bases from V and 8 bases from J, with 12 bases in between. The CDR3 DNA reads TGTGCCAGCAGTTACAGGGGAGGCGGAGAAAAACTGTTTTTT. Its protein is CASSYRGGGEKLFF.

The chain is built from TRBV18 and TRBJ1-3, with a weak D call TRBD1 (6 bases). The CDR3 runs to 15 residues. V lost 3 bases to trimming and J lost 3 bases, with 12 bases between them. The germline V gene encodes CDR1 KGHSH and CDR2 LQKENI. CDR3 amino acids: CASSPSDRIGNTIYF. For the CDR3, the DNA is TGTGCCAGCTCACCGAGCGACAGGATTGGAAACACCATATATTTT.

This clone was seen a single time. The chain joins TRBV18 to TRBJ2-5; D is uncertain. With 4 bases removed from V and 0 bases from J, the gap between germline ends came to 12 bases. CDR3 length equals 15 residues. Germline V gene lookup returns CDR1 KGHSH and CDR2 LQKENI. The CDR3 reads CASSRAGSYQETQYF. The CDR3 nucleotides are TGTGCCAGCTCACGGGCAGGCTCGTACCAAGAGACCCAGTACTTC.

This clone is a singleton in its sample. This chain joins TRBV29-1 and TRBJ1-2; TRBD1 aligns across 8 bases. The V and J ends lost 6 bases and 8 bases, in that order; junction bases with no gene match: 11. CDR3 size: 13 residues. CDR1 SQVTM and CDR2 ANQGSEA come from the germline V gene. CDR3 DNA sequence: TGCAGCGTAATAGGACAGGGAGTACAAGGCTACACCTTC. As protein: CSVIGQGVQGYTF.

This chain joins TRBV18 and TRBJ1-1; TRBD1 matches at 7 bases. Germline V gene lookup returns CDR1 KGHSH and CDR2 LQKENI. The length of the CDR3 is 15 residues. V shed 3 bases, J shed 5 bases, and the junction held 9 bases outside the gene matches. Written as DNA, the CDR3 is TGTGCCAGCTCACCTCTTACAGGGGCGGGGACTGAAGCTTTCTTT. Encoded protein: CASSPLTGAGTEAFF. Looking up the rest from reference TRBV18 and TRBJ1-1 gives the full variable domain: NAGVMQNPRHLVRRRGQEARLRCSPMKGHSHVYWYRQLPEEGLKFMVYLQKENIIDESGMPKERFSAEFPKEGPSILRIQQVVRGDSAAYFCASSPLTGAGTEAFFGQGTRLTVV.

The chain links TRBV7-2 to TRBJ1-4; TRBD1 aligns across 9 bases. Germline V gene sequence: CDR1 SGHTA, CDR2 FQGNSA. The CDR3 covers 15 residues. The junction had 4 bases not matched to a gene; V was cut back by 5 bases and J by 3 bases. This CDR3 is CASSERDRANEKLFF. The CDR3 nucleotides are TGTGCCAGCAGCGAGCGGGACAGGGCTAATGAAAAACTGTTTTTT. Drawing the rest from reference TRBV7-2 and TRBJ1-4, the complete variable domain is GAGVSQSPSNKVTEKGKDVELRCDPISGHTALYWYRQSLGQGLEFLIYFQGNSAPDKSGLPSDRFSAERTGGSVSTLTIQRTQQEDSAVYLCASSERDRANEKLFFGSGTQLSVL.

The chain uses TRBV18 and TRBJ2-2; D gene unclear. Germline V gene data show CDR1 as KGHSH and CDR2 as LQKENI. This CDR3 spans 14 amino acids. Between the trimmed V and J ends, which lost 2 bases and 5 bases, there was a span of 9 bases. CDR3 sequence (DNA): TGTGCCAGCTCACCAGAGGTAGTAACCGGGGAGCTGTTTTTT. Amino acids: CASSPEVVTGELFF.

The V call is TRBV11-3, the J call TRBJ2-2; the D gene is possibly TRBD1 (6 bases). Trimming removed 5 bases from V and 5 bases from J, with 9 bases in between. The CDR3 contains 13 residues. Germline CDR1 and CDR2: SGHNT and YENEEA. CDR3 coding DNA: TGTGCCAGCAGCCAGGGGCTGACCGGGGAGCTGTTTTTT. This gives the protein CASSQGLTGELFF.

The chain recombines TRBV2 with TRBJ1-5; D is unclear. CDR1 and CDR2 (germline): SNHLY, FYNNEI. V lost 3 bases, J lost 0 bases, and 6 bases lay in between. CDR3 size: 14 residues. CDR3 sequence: CASSDSSSNQPQHF. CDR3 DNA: TGTGCCAGCAGTGATAGCAGTAGCAATCAGCCCCAGCATTTT.

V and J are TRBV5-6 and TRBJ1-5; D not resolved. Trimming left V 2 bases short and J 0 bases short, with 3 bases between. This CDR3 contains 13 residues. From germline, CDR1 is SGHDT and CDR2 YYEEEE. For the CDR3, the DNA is TGTGCCAGCAGCTTAGCTAGCAATCAGCCCCAGCATTTT. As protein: CASSLASNQPQHF.

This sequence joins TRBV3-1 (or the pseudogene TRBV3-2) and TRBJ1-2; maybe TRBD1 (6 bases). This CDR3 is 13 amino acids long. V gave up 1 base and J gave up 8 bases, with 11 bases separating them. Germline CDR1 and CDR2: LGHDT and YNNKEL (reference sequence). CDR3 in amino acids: CASSQGGPRGYTF. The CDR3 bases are TGTGCCAGCAGCCAAGGGGGGCCCCGGGGCTACACCTTC.

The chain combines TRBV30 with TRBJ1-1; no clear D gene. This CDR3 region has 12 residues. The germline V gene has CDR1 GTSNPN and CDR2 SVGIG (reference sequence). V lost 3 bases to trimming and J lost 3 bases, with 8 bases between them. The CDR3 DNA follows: TGTGCCTGGAGCGCGGAAGACACTGAAGCTTTCTTT. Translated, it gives CAWSAEDTEAFF.

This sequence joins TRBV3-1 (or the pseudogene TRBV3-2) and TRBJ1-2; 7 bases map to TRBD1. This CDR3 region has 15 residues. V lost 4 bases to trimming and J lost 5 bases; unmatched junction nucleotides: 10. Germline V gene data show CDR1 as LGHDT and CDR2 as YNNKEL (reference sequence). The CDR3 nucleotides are TGTGCCAGCAGCCCGGCACGAAGGGGGCTTTATGGCTACACCTTC. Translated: CASSPARRGLYGYTF.

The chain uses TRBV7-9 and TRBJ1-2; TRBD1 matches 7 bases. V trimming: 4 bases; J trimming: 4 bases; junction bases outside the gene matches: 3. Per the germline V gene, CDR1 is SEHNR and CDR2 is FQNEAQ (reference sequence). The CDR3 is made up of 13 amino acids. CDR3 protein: CASSSRDSYGYTF. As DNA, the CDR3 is TGTGCCAGCAGCTCCCGGGACAGCTATGGCTACACCTTC. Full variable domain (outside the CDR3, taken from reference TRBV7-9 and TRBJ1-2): DTGVSQNPRHKITKRGQNVTFRCDPISEHNRLYWYRQTLGQGPEFLTYFQNEAQLEKSRLLSDRFSAERPKGSFSTLEIQRTEQGDSAMYLCASSSRDSYGYTFGSGTRLTVV.

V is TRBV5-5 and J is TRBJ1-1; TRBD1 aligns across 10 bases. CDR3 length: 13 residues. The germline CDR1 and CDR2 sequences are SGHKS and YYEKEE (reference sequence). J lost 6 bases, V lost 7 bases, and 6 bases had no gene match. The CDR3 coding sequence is TGTGCCAGCGGCGGACAGGGGGTCCCTGAAGCTTTCTTT. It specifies CASGGQGVPEAFF.